The 26 T cell receptor beta chains reported below all come from one sample, sequenced in a study of cytomegalovirus exposure and HLA in healthy donors. Researchers ran the PCR with 60 Vbeta and 13 Jbeta primers. Profiled with immunoSEQ multiplex PCR; TCRdb holds only in-frame clones, not every one. The sample holds some 120,000 clones, about three quarters seen once. Sequences were obtained from PBMCs. These receptors originate from a man aged 25 to 40 in good health and CMV-seronegative.

This clone came up a few times. The genes are TRBV14 and TRBJ2-7, with a tentative D call TRBD2 (7 bases). Germline assignment: CDR1 SGHDN and CDR2 FVKESK. V dropped 0 bases and J dropped 3 bases, with 18 bases sitting between them. There are 17 residues in the CDR3. CDR3 amino acids: CASSQDSGGLRYYEQYF. CDR3 DNA: TGTGCCAGCAGCCAAGATTCCGGGGGGCTGCGGTACTACGAGCAGTACTTC.

CDR3 residues: CASSVGRDSEQFF. The CDR3 DNA is TGTGCCAGCAGTGTCGGCAGGGATAGTGAGCAGTTCTTC. The chain employs TRBV27 and TRBJ2-1; weak D call: TRBD1 (5 bases). The length of the CDR3 is 13 residues. V was trimmed by 5 bases and J by 9 bases, leaving 14 bases between them. The germline V gene has CDR1 MNHEY and CDR2 SMNVEV (reference sequence).

In its sample, this clone was seen a few times. The chain has TRBV10-3 and TRBJ2-7; D possibly corresponds to TRBD2 (6 bases). V lost 6 bases, J lost 5 bases, and 14 bases lay in between. The CDR3 sequence is 13 residues long. Germline assignment: CDR1 ENHRY and CDR2 SYGVKD. As DNA, the CDR3 is TGTGCCATCAGGGTGGAGGGCAAAGACGAGCAGTACTTC. Protein product: CAIRVEGKDEQYF.

There are a few counts of this clone. This sequence joins TRBV30 and TRBJ2-4, with D hard to call. The CDR3 length is 13 residues. The V end lost 0 bases, the J end lost 8 bases, and 11 bases lay between the germline ends. The germline V gene encodes CDR1 GTSNPN and CDR2 SVGIG (reference sequence). The CDR3 spells CAWSVRSVDIQYF. The CDR3 bases are TGTGCCTGGAGTGTACGTTCGGTGGACATTCAGTACTTC.

The J gene is TRBJ2-1, the V gene TRBV7-2, with TRBD2 matching over 11 bases. This CDR3 spans 17 amino acids. Germline CDR1 and CDR2: SGHTA and FQGNSA. Trimming took 5 bases from V and 6 from J; bases not matched to a gene: 12. This CDR3 is CASSGNRLAGNLNEQFF. CDR3 nucleotides: TGTGCCAGCAGCGGAAACAGACTAGCGGGGAACCTCAATGAGCAGTTCTTC.

In its sample, this clone was seen once. The chain employs TRBV30 and TRBJ2-7; D remains unclear. This CDR3 is 16 amino acids long. V was trimmed by 3 bases and J by 0 bases, leaving 18 bases between them. Germline-derived CDR1 and CDR2 are GTSNPN and SVGIG (reference sequence). The CDR3 here is CAWRAAPRRSSYEQYF. As DNA, the CDR3 is TGTGCCTGGAGGGCGGCCCCTCGTAGGAGCTCCTACGAGCAGTACTTC.

The chain joins TRBV5-1 to TRBJ2-1; TRBD1 aligns across 11 bases. The CDR3 is 14 amino acids. CDR1 and CDR2 from the germline V gene are SGHRS and YFSETQ. Trimming removed 5 bases from V and 8 bases from J; junction bases left unmatched: 6. The DNA of the CDR3 is TGCGCCAGCAGTAGGACAGGGGGCGGCGATGAGCAGTTCTTC. Translating it yields CASSRTGGGDEQFF.

V usage is TRBV11-3 and J usage is TRBJ2-2; D gene unclear. This CDR3 comprises 15 residues. V dropped 0 bases and J dropped 4 bases, with 9 bases sitting between them. CDR1 and CDR2 from the germline V gene are SGHNT and YENEEA. CDR3 sequence (DNA): TGTGCCAGCAGCTTAGATCGGGTTGCCACCGGGGAGCTGTTTTTT. This translates into CASSLDRVATGELFF.

V usage is TRBV28 and J usage is TRBJ2-5; TRBD2 aligns across 11 bases. Germline CDR1 is MDHEN and CDR2 is SYDVKM. This CDR3 region has 12 residues. Trimming removed 8 bases from V and 6 bases from J; junction bases left unmatched: 2. CDR3 residues: CASRLAGQTQYF. CDR3 sequence (DNA): TGTGCCAGCCGACTAGCGGGGCAGACCCAGTACTTC.

The chain has TRBV5-1 and TRBJ2-3, with D tentatively TRBD2 (6 bases). The CDR3 loop spans 14 amino acids. The germline gives CDR1 SGHRS, CDR2 YFSETQ. V lost 3 bases to trimming and J lost 1 base, with 9 bases between them. CDR3 residues: CASSSGLRTDTQYF. The DNA for the CDR3 is TGCGCCAGCAGCTCGGGACTGCGCACAGATACGCAGTATTTT.

The rearrangement uses TRBV11-3 and TRBJ2-1; the match to TRBD1 covers 10 bases. This CDR3 has 15 residues. V shed 4 bases and J 7 bases; nucleotides not matched to a gene: 7. Germline CDR1 SGHNT, CDR2 YENEEA. The CDR3 sequence is CASSSRQGARNEQFF. CDR3 nucleotides: TGTGCCAGCAGCTCCCGACAGGGGGCGCGAAATGAGCAGTTCTTC.

The V call is TRBV11-2, the J call TRBJ2-3; 7 bases are shared with TRBD1. The V segment lost 5 bases and the J segment 3 bases; nucleotides outside the gene matches: 2. The CDR3 loop spans 13 amino acids. Germline V CDR1 and CDR2: SGHAT, FQNNGV. The CDR3 DNA is TGTGCCAGCAGCGTACAGGGGACAGATACGCAGTATTTT. Translation: CASSVQGTDTQYF.

This clone was counted only a few times. This chain links TRBV4-2 with TRBJ2-1; 7 positions agree with TRBD2. This CDR3 is built from 17 residues. After removal of 0 bases from V and 9 bases from J, the junction contained 14 bases not matched to a gene. Germline CDR1 reads LGHNA; CDR2 reads YNFKEQ. Written as DNA, the CDR3 is TGTGCCAGCAGCCAAGATAGGGAGGGGTGGACGGGACGTGAGCAGTTCTTC. Protein product: CASSQDREGWTGREQFF.

The rearrangement joins TRBV5-1 to TRBJ1-1; possibly TRBD1 for D (5 bases). This CDR3 region has 12 residues. Trimming pared 4 bases from V and 3 bases from J, leaving 7 bases between. CDR1 is SGHRS and CDR2 is YFSETQ in the germline V gene. The CDR3: CASSQGDTEAFF. CDR3 coding DNA: TGCGCCAGCAGCCAAGGGGACACTGAAGCTTTCTTT.

The chain carries TRBV5-4 and TRBJ2-4; 7 nucleotides line up with TRBD1. The CDR3 is made up of 14 amino acids. Germline loops: CDR1 SGHNT, CDR2 YYREEE (reference sequence). The V and J ends lost 4 bases and 16 bases, in that order; junction bases with no gene match: 17. CDR3 loop: CASSTGQALKRPYF. CDR3 DNA sequence: TGTGCCAGCAGCACCGGACAGGCTCTCAAGCGTCCATACTTC.

The chain recombines TRBV2 with TRBJ1-5, with 8 bases that match TRBD1. V was clipped by 5 bases and J by 0 bases; unmatched bases: 12. The V gene's germline CDR1 is SNHLY and CDR2 FYNNEI. This CDR3 has 18 residues. In DNA form, the CDR3 reads TGTGCCAGCAGTCCTATCAAGACAGGGGTGATTAGCAATCAGCCCCAGCATTTT. Translation gives CASSPIKTGVISNQPQHF.

This chain joins TRBV19 and TRBJ1-1; 8 bases match TRBD1. CDR1 is LNHDA and CDR2 is SQIVND in the germline V gene (reference sequence). With 0 bases clipped from V and 6 bases from J, the junction kept 6 bases outside the gene matches. CDR3 length equals 15 residues. The CDR3 region has the DNA TGTGCCAGTAGTATAGAATCAGGGGGCGGCTCTGAAGCTTTCTTT. Protein sequence: CASSIESGGGSEAFF.

This sequence joins TRBV11-3 and TRBJ2-5; D is possibly TRBD1 (5 bases). CDR3 length equals 13 residues. V was pared by 0 bases and J by 5 bases, with 7 bases between. The germline CDR1 and CDR2 sequences are SGHNT and YENEEA. Here the CDR3 reads CASSLEQEETQYF. As DNA, the CDR3 is TGTGCCAGCAGCTTAGAACAGGAGGAGACCCAGTACTTC.

This chain uses TRBV7-2 with TRBJ1-5, with 9 bases fitting TRBD1. The length of the CDR3 is 20 residues. Germline V gene lookup returns CDR1 SGHTA and CDR2 FQGNSA. Unmatched junction bases numbered 12, after V lost 0 bases and J lost 0 bases. CDR3 sequence reads: CASSLAPGQGVIYSNQPQHF. Here the CDR3 DNA reads TGTGCCAGCAGCTTAGCACCGGGACAGGGCGTTATTTATAGCAATCAGCCCCAGCATTTT.

The V call is TRBV7-9, the J call TRBJ2-1; 11 bases align to TRBD2. V dropped 2 bases and J dropped 6; count of bases not matched to a gene: 3. CDR1 and CDR2 from the germline V gene are SEHNR and FQNEAQ (reference sequence). The CDR3 is 15 amino acids. CDR3 sequence reads: CASSLRGLAGNEQFF. Written as DNA, the CDR3 is TGTGCCAGCAGCTTACGCGGACTAGCGGGCAATGAGCAGTTCTTC.

The genes are TRBV28 and TRBJ1-1; D remains ambiguous. CDR3 length: 17 amino acids. V was clipped by 5 bases and J by 2 bases, with 21 bases between them. CDR1 is MDHEN, CDR2 SYDVKM, per germline. In DNA form, the CDR3 reads TGTGCCAGCAGTCCCCAGAGACTCGGTCGCGCTAACACTGAAGCTTTCTTT. Translation gives CASSPQRLGRANTEAFF.

This clone was seen a few times. V and J are TRBV27 and TRBJ2-5; no clear D gene. Germline loops: CDR1 MNHEY, CDR2 SMNVEV (reference sequence). This CDR3 has 11 amino acids. V was shortened by 3 bases and J by 5 bases, with 4 bases between the two germline ends. The CDR3 sequence: CASSFMETQYF. The CDR3 region has the DNA TGTGCCAGCAGTTTCATGGAGACCCAGTACTTC.

The chain carries TRBV28 and TRBJ2-7, with D possibly matching TRBD1 (7 bases). Germline assignment: CDR1 MDHEN and CDR2 SYDVKM. Trimming stripped 3 bases from V and 0 bases from J, with 18 bases between. This CDR3 has 17 residues. The CDR3 here is CASSFPIDREVSYEQYF. The CDR3 nucleotides read TGTGCCAGCAGTTTCCCCATCGACAGGGAGGTCTCCTACGAGCAGTACTTC.

The rearrangement uses TRBV7-9 and TRBJ1-1, with D possibly matching TRBD1 (5 bases). Germline loops: CDR1 SEHNR, CDR2 FQNEAQ (reference sequence). CDR3 length: 15 residues. V lost 2 bases to trimming and J lost 1 base, with 11 bases between them. CDR3 sequence: CASSLQGAGNTEAFF. In nucleotides, the CDR3 is TGTGCCAGCAGCTTACAGGGTGCCGGGAACACTGAAGCTTTCTTT.

The chain links TRBV6-5 to TRBJ2-7; a weak D match, TRBD1 (5 bases). The CDR3 length is 13 residues. The germline CDR1 and CDR2 sequences are MNHEY and SVGAGI. V lost 6 bases and J lost 3, with 12 bases in between. The CDR3 coding sequence is TGTGCCAGCAGGGTAACAGGAGACTACGAGCAGTACTTC. Translation gives CASRVTGDYEQYF.

This clone was seen a handful of times. The V call is TRBV11-2, the J call TRBJ1-2; unclear D gene. V lost 1 base, J lost 10 bases, and 10 bases lay in between. This CDR3 is built from 12 residues. From germline, CDR1 is SGHAT and CDR2 FQNNGV. The CDR3 coding sequence is TGTGCCAGCAGCTTAGGAGTCTCCCCCTACACCTTC. Translation: CASSLGVSPYTF.